This TCR beta chain was sequenced for a study of OX40 agonist ivuxolimab in advanced cancers. Turning to this clone: Its specificity is not known.

TCRdb's copy holds only in-frame clones and misses some; the assay was immunoSEQ multiplex PCR. The repertoire includes fewer than 65,000 clones, 70% to 80% of them detected once, and about 3.9% sits in the top ten. Study-wide results and limits: Some patients who did not respond also had low normalized T-cell clonal expansion.

The TCR originated in an adult with an advanced solid tumor such as melanoma, head and neck, liver or kidney cancer. This specimen consisted of CD4+ or CD8+ T cells sorted from blood, obtained in a trial of the OX40 agonist ivuxolimab.

The DNA of the CDR3 is TGCGCCAGCAGCCCCGGGACAGGCACCTACGAGCAGTACTTC. It codes for CASSPGTGTYEQYF. V and J are TRBV4-1 and TRBJ2-7, with 8 bases matching TRBD1. CDR1 is MGHRA, CDR2 YSYEKL, per germline. V shed 4 bases and J 2 bases; nucleotides not matched to a gene: 4. The CDR3 consists of 14 residues.